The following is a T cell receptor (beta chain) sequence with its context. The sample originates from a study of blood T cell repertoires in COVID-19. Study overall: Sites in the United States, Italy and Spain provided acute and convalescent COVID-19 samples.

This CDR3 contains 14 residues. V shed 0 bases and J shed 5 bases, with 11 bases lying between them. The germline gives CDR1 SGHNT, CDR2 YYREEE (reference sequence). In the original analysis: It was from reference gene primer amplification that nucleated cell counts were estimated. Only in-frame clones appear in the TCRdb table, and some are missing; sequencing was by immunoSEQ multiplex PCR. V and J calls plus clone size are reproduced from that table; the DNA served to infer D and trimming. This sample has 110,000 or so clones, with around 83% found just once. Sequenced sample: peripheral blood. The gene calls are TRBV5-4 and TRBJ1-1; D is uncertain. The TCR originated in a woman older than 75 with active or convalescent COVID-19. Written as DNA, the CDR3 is TGTGCCAGCAGCTTGGGGTCCCGGGGAACTGAAGCTTTCTTT. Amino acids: CASSLGSRGTEAFF.